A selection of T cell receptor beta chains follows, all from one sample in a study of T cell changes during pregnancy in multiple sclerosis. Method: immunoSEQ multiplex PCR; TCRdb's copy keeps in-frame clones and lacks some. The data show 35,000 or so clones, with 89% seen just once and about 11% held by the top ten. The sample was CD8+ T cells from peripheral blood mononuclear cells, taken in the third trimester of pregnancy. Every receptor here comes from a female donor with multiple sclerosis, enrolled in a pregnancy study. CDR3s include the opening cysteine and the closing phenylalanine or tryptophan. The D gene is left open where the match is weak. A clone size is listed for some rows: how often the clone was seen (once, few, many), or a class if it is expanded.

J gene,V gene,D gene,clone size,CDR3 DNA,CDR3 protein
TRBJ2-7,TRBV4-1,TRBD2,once,TGCGCCAGCAGCCAAGAGGGGACTAGTAGAGCGGAGCAGTACTTC,CASSQEGTSRAEQYF
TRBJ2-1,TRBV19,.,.,TGTGCCAGTAGTCAAGGGGTGACCGAGCAGTTCTTC,CASSQGVTEQFF
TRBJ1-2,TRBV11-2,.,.,TGTGCCAGCAGCCCAAGCGACAGTCGCTATGGCTACACCTTC,CASSPSDSRYGYTF
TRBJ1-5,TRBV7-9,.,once,TGTGCCAGCAGCTTACTCAGCAATCAGCCCCAGCATTTT,CASSLLSNQPQHF
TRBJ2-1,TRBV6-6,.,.,TGTGCCAGCAGTTACTCCGGGACTGGCTCCTACAATGAGCAGTTCTTC,CASSYSGTGSYNEQFF
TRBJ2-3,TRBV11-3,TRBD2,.,TGTGCCAGCAGCTCGCGGGAGACGACCTCAGATACGCAGTATTTT,CASSSRETTSDTQYF
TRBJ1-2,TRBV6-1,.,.,TGTGCCAGCAGAATCGCGGTGTATCACTATGGCTACACCTTC,CASRIAVYHYGYTF
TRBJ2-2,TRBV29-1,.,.,TGCAGCGCGTCCCGGGTCAATTCCGACACCGGGGAGCTGTTTTTT,CSASRVNSDTGELFF
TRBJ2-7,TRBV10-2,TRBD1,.,TGCGCCAGCAGGGGACAGGGGGCTTCCTACGAGCAGTACTTC,CASRGQGASYEQYF
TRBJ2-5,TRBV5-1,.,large,TGCGCCAGCAGCTTTTTCCCGGGTCAGACGGAGACCCAGTACTTC,CASSFFPGQTETQYF
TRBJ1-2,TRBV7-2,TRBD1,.,TGTGCCAGCAGCTTAATACAGGGGCCATCCTCTATTTATGGCTACACCTTC,CASSLIQGPSSIYGYTF
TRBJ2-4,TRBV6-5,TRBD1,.,TGTGCCAGCAGCGCAGGGGGCTCTAACATTCAGTACTTC,CASSAGGSNIQYF
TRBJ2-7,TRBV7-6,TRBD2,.,TGTGCCAGCAGCCCTGGACTAGCGGGAAGCTCCTACGAGCAGTACTTC,CASSPGLAGSSYEQYF
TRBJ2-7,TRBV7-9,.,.,TGTGCCAGCAGCGATCGCCGGGACACCCTTTTCTTC,CASSDRRDTLFF
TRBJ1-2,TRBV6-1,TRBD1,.,TGTGCCAGCAGAGACAGGGGGCGCGTCTATGGCTACACCTTC,CASRDRGRVYGYTF
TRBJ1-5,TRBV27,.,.,TGTGCCAGCAGGACAGCTTATAGCAATCAGCCCCAGCATTTT,CASRTAYSNQPQHF
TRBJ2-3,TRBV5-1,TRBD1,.,TGCGCCAGCAGCTTCTACAGGGGGCAAGAGACAGATACGCAGTATTTT,CASSFYRGQETDTQYF
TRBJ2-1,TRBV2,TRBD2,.,TGTGCCAGCAGTGAAGCGCTGCAGACTAGCATCTACAATGAGCAGTTCTTC,CASSEALQTSIYNEQFF
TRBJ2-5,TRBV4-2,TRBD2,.,TGTGCCAGCAGCCAAGATTTGGGCGGGAGTGAGACCCAGTACTTC,CASSQDLGGSETQYF
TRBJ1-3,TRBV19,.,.,TGTGCCAGTACCCCGGGAGGAACCCCTGGAAACACCATATATTTT,CASTPGGTPGNTIYF
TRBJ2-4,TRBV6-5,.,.,TGTGCCAGCAGTTACTCGACGGGAAACATTCAGTACTTC,CASSYSTGNIQYF
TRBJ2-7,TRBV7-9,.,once,TGTGCCAGCAGCTTCGGGGACTACGAGCAGTACTTC,CASSFGDYEQYF
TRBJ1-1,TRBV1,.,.,TGCACCAGCAGCCAGAGATTATCGGGACAGAACACTGAAGCTTTCTTT,CTSSQRLSGQNTEAFF
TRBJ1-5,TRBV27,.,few,TGTGCCAGCAGTTTAACTGCGGACAGACTCAATCAGCCCCAGCATTTT,CASSLTADRLNQPQHF
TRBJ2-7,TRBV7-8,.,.,TGTGCCAGCAGCAGGTTCTTCGGGTACGAGCAGTACTTC,CASSRFFGYEQYF
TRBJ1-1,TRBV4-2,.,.,TGTGCCAGCAGCCAAGAAGCGGGTTTTACTGAAGCTTTCTTT,CASSQEAGFTEAFF
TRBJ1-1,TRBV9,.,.,TGTGCCAGCAGCGCCCAACAGGGCCTAAACACTGAAGCTTTCTTT,CASSAQQGLNTEAFF
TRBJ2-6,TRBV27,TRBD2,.,TGTGCCAGCAGTTTATATGAGGGCGGGAGCTCTGGGGCCAACGTCCTGACTTTC,CASSLYEGGSSGANVLTF
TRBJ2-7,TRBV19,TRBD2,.,TGTGCCAGTAGTATTCCCCCGGGAGGGCCAGTGGAGCAGTACTTC,CASSIPPGGPVEQYF
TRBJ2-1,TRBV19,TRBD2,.,TGTGCCAGTAGTATTAATAGCGGGACCTACAATGAGCAGTTCTTC,CASSINSGTYNEQFF
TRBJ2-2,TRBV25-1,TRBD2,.,TGTGCCAGCAGCGACCCGGGACTACGGAACGGGGAGCTGTTTTTT,CASSDPGLRNGELFF
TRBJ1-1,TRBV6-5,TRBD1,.,TGTGCCAGCAGTACAGGGGGGACTGAAGCTTTCTTT,CASSTGGTEAFF
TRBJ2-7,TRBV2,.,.,TGTGCCAGCAGGGGCCGTAGCTCCTACGAGCAGTACTTC,CASRGRSSYEQYF
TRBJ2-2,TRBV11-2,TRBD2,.,TGTGCCAGCAGCTTAGTTCTAGCGGGAGTTCACACCGGGGAGCTGTTTTTT,CASSLVLAGVHTGELFF
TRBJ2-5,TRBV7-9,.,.,TGTGCCAGCAGCTTAGGCAGGGGCACACAAGAGACCCAGTACTTC,CASSLGRGTQETQYF
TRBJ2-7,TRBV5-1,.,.,TGCGCCTCCCAAGTCGTGGAGGGGGCAGAGGAGCAGTACTTC,CASQVVEGAEEQYF
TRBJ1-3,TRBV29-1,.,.,TGCAGCGTACGACAATCTGGAAACACCATATATTTT,CSVRQSGNTIYF
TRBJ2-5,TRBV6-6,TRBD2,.,TGTGCCAGCAGCGGACTAGCTCAAGAGACCCAGTACTTC,CASSGLAQETQYF
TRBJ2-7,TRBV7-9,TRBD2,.,TGTGCCAGCAGTCACCCGCTGGCGGGAGGTTACGAGCAGTACTTC,CASSHPLAGGYEQYF
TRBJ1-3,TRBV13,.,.,TGTGCCAGCAGCGTTGGAGGGGAGGGAAACACCATATATTTT,CASSVGGEGNTIYF
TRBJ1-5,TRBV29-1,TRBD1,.,TGCAGCGCCGGACAGGGGGCCCAGCCCCAGCATTTT,CSAGQGAQPQHF
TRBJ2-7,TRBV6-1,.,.,TGTGCCAGCAGCCAGGGAGGAGGGGTTACCTACGAGCAGTACTTC,CASSQGGGVTYEQYF
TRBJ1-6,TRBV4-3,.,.,TGCGCCAGCAGCCAAAGAACATCCTCCTATAATTCACCCCTCCACTTT,CASSQRTSSYNSPLHF
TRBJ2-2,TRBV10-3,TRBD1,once,TGTGCCATCAGTTTCCAGCGGGGACAGGGGGAGCACACCGGGGAGCTGTTTTTT,CAISFQRGQGEHTGELFF
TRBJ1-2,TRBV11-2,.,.,TGTGCCAGCAGTTTGGGACTATCCCCCCGGGGCTACACCTTC,CASSLGLSPRGYTF
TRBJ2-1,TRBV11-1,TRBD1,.,TGTGCCAGCAGCGTCGGGACAGGGGGAAATGAGCAGTTCTTC,CASSVGTGGNEQFF
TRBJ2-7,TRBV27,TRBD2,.,TGTGCCAGCAGTTTATCCACACCACTAGCGGGAGGAGCCTACGAGCAGTACTTC,CASSLSTPLAGGAYEQYF
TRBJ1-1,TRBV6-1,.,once,TGTGCCAGCTCGGGTACAGGAGCAACTGAAGCTTTCTTT,CASSGTGATEAFF
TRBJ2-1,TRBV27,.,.,TGTGCCAGCAGTCCTGTCCTCGGGGAGCAGTTCTTC,CASSPVLGEQFF
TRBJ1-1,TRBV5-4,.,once,TGTGCCAGCAGCCAAGATCGCAGGATTTTTGCTTTCTTT,CASSQDRRIFAFF
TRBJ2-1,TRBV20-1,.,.,TGCAGTGCTAGAGGGGACTCTGAGCAGTTCTTC,CSARGDSEQFF
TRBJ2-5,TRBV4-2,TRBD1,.,TGTGCCAGCAGCCAAGAGACAGGGGGCTGGGAGACCCAGTACTTC,CASSQETGGWETQYF
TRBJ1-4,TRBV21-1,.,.,TGTGCCAGCAGCAAGATTTTCCAGGGGCTTGGCGGGACTAATGAAAAACTGTTTTTT,CASSKIFQGLGGTNEKLFF
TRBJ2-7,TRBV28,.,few,TGTGCCAGCAGTCCCCGGGGACTGCACTACGAGCAGTACTTC,CASSPRGLHYEQYF
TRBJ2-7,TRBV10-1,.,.,TGCGCCAGCAGTTCCGGGACAAGCCTCTCCGAGCAGTACTTC,CASSSGTSLSEQYF
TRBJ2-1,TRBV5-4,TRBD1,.,TGTGCCAGCAGCTTGAAGACAGGGGGCGATGAGCAGTTCTTC,CASSLKTGGDEQFF
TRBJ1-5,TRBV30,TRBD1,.,TGTGCCTGGAGTGTAACGACAGGGAGGCAGCCCCAGCATTTT,CAWSVTTGRQPQHF